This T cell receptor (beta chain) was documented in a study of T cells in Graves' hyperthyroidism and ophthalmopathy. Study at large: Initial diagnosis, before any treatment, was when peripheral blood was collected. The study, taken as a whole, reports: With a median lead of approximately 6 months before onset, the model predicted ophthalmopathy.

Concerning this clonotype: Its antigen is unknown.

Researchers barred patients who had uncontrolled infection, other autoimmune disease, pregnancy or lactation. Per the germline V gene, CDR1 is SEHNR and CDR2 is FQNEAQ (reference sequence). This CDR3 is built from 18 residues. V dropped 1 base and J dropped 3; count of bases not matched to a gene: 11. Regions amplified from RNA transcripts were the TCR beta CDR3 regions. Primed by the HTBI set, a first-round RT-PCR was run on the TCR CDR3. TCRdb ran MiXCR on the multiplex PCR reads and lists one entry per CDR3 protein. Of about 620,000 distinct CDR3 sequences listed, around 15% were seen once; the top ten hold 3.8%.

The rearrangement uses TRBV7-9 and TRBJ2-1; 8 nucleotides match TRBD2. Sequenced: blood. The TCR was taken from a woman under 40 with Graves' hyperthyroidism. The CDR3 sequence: CASSLGVIAGPLYNEQFF. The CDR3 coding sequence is TGTGCCAGCAGCTTAGGGGTGATAGCGGGGCCTCTCTACAATGAGCAGTTCTTC.